This TCR beta chain was identified in a study of OX40 agonist ivuxolimab in advanced cancers. Study-wide background: Patients received the agonistic anti-OX40 (CD134) antibody ivuxolimab. The dose of intravenous ivuxolimab that patients received every 2 weeks ranged from 0.01 to 10 mg/kg. General study results and limits: Among the least clonally expanded were partial responders at 0.1-3.0 mg/kg. There was clonal expansion of CD4+ and CD8+ blood T cells by week 6 at 0.1 to 3.0 mg/kg.

Using immunoSEQ multiplex PCR, the repertoire was profiled, and TCRdb retains in-frame clones only, with some absent. This table has over 55,000 clones, 84% appearing once. Germline loops: CDR1 LNHDA, CDR2 SQIVND (reference sequence). The trim removed 6 bases at V and 1 base at J, leaving 15 bases unmatched. CDR3 length: 18 amino acids. About this clone: Its antigen remains unknown.

The chain uses TRBV19 and TRBJ2-3, with 8 bases fitting TRBD2. The sequence was collected from an adult with an advanced solid tumor such as melanoma, head and neck, liver or kidney cancer. The specimen comprised CD4+ or CD8+ T cells sorted from blood, sampled in a trial of the OX40 agonist ivuxolimab. CDR3 sequence (DNA): TGTGCCAGTAGGCGGACCGGGGGGGCCCGAGTGGGCACAGATACGCAGTATTTT. Residues: CASRRTGGARVGTDTQYF. The variable domain in full, completed from reference TRBV19 and TRBJ2-3, reads DGGITQSPKYLFRKEGQNVTLSCEQNLNHDAMYWYRQDPGQGLRLIYYSQIVNDFQKGDIAEGYSVSREKKESFPLTVTSAQKNPTAFYLCASRRTGGARVGTDTQYFGPGTRLTVL.